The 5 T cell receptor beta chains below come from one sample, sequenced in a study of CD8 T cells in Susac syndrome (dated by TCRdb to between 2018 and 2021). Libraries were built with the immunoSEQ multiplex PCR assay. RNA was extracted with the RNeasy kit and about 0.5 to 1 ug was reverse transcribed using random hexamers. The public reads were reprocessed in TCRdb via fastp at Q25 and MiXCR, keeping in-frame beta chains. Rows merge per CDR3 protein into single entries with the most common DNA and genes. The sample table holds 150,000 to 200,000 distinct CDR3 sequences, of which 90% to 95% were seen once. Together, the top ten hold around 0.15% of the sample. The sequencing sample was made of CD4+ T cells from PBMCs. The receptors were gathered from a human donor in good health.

The CDR3 bases are TGTGCCATCGGCAGGGAGGTAGACGAGCAGTACTTC. Translated, it gives CAIGREVDEQYF. The chain links TRBV10-3 to TRBJ2-7, with a tentative D call TRBD2 (6 bases). V was clipped by 8 bases and J by 5 bases, with 13 bases between them. CDR3 length: 12 amino acids. From germline, CDR1 is ENHRY and CDR2 SYGVKD.

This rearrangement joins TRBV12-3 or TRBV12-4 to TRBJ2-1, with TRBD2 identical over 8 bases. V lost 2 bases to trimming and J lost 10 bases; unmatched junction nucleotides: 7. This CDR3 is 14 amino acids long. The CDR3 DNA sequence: TGTGCCAGCAGTTTAACCCGGACTAGCCGGGAGCAGTTCTTC. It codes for CASSLTRTSREQFF.

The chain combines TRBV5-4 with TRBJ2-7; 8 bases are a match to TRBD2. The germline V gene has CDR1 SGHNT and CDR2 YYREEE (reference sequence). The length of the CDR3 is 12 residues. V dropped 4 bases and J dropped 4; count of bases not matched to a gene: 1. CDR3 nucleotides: TGTGCCAGCAGCACGGGGGGGTACGAGCAGTACTTC. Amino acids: CASSTGGYEQYF.

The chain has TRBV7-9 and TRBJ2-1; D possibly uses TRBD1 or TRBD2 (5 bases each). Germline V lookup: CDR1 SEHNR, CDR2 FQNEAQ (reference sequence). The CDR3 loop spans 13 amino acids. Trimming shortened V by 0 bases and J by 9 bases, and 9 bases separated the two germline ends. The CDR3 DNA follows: TGTGCCAGCAGCTTAGCATGGGGGAGTGAGCAGTTCTTC. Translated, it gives CASSLAWGSEQFF.

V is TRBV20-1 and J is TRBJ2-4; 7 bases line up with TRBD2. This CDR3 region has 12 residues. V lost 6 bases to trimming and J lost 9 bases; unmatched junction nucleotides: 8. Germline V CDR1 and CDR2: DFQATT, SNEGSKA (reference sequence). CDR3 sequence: CSAGSPGGIQYF. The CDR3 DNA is TGCAGTGCCGGGTCCCCGGGGGGCATTCAGTACTTC.